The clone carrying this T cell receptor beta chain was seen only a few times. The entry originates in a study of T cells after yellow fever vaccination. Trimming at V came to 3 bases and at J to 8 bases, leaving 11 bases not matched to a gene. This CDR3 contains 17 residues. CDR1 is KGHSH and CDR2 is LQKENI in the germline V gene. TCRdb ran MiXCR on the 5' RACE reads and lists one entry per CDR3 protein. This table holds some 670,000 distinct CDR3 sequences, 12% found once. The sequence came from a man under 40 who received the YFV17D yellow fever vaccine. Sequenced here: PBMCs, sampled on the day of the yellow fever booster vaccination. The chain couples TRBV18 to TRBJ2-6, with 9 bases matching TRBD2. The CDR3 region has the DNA TGTGCCAGCTCACCGGCTCTAGCGGGAACAGTAACCAACGTCCTGACTTTC. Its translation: CASSPALAGTVTNVLTF.